The next 21 T cell receptor beta chains were all read from a single sample in a study of Graves' ophthalmopathy and Graves' hyperthyroidism. CDR3 regions of TCR beta were amplified from RNA transcripts. HTBI-primed RT-PCR formed the first round, and a multiplex PCR formed the second. TCRdb ran MiXCR on the multiplex PCR reads and lists one entry per CDR3 protein. The profile covers roughly 600,000 distinct CDR3 sequences, with less than 45% appearing a single time and about 4.6% taken by the ten largest. Sequenced material: peripheral blood or thyroid tissue (not recorded which). All receptors derive from an adult man with Graves' hyperthyroidism.

The chain uses TRBV10-3 and TRBJ2-7; D tentatively fits TRBD1 or TRBD2 (6 bases each). The V gene lost 0 bases and the J gene lost 4 bases, with 16 bases spanning the gap. This CDR3 region has 16 residues. The germline CDR1 and CDR2 sequences are ENHRY and SYGVKD. The CDR3 is CAISESGGTRLYEQYF. CDR3 nucleotides: TGTGCCATCAGTGAGTCGGGCGGGACAAGACTTTACGAGCAGTACTTC.

This clonotype was recorded a few times. The V gene is TRBV11-2, the J gene TRBJ1-1; 8 positions match TRBD1. In germline, CDR1 is SGHAT, CDR2 FQNNGV. This CDR3 region has 15 residues. V dropped 4 bases and J dropped 12; count of bases not matched to a gene: 16. For the CDR3, the DNA is TGTGCCAGCAGCTCAATCCGGGACAGGCTGCGAGTAACTTTCTTT. Translation gives CASSSIRDRLRVTFF.

A remark on this clonotype: A read error may be the cause here, since a much bigger clone is one base away. The chain combines TRBV7-9 with TRBJ2-5; 8 bases agree with TRBD2. This CDR3 contains 16 residues. V shed 2 bases and J 10 bases; nucleotides not matched to a gene: 15. Germline V gene lookup returns CDR1 SEHNR and CDR2 FQNEAQ (reference sequence). CDR3 nucleotides: TGTGCCAGCAGCTTAACTCCAGCGGGGGTTGTAGGGATCCAGTACTTC. Translation: CASSLTPAGVVGIQYF.

The rearrangement uses TRBV29-1 and TRBJ1-2, with 7 bases fitting TRBD1. V shed 4 bases and J 5 bases; nucleotides not matched to a gene: 7. Germline-derived CDR1 and CDR2 are SQVTM and ANQGSEA. The CDR3 consists of 13 residues. The DNA for the CDR3 is TGCAGCGTTGTTGGGACAGTAGGGTATGGCTACACCTTC. The encoded protein is CSVVGTVGYGYTF.

This sequence joins TRBV5-1 and TRBJ2-1, with TRBD1 matching over 7 bases. Unmatched junction bases numbered 6, after V lost 4 bases and J lost 5 bases. The CDR3 covers 14 residues. The germline CDR1 and CDR2 sequences are SGHRS and YFSETQ. The CDR3 region has the DNA TGCGCCAGCAGCGAAGGGACAGCAAACAATGAGCAGTTCTTC. Its protein is CASSEGTANNEQFF.

A few counts support this clonotype. V and J are TRBV4-1 and TRBJ1-1; the D gene is possibly TRBD1 (6 bases). V was cut by 4 bases and J by 5 bases, with 20 bases left in between. This CDR3 has 16 residues. Germline CDR1 and CDR2: MGHRA and YSYEKL. CDR3 protein: CASSLQGRSRGTEAFF. The CDR3 nucleotides read TGCGCCAGCAGCCTACAGGGTAGGTCCCGAGGAACTGAAGCTTTCTTT.

V and J are TRBV29-1 and TRBJ2-7; D call uncertain. This CDR3 has 13 amino acids. The germline V gene encodes CDR1 SQVTM and CDR2 ANQGSEA. The ends were cut back, 3 bases at V and 3 bases at J, with 12 bases in the middle. The CDR3 is CSVDREYGYEQYF. For the CDR3, the DNA is TGCAGCGTTGACAGAGAATATGGCTACGAGCAGTACTTC.

This clonotype was seen at least ten times. CDR3 in amino acids: CASSSRGRDTGELFF. The DNA of the CDR3 is TGTGCCAGCAGCTCCAGGGGGCGCGACACCGGGGAGCTGTTTTTT. The chain couples TRBV7-3 to TRBJ2-2; 8 nucleotides line up with TRBD1. V lost 4 bases, J lost 3 bases, and 4 bases stayed unmatched. Per germline, CDR1 SGHTA and CDR2 FQGTGA. The CDR3 loop spans 15 amino acids.

This rearrangement joins TRBV10-3 to TRBJ2-7; 9 positions match TRBD1. Germline V gene data show CDR1 as ENHRY and CDR2 as SYGVKD. The length of the CDR3 is 13 residues. Losses at the gene ends were 7 bases for V and 4 bases for J; bases not matched to a gene: 5. The CDR3 coding sequence is TGTGCCATCACGGGACAGGGTTCGTACGAGCAGTACTTC. It yields the protein CAITGQGSYEQYF.

Ten or more counts support this clonotype. The chain uses TRBV5-8 and TRBJ1-4; D is possibly TRBD1 (6 bases). The V gene's germline CDR1 is SGHTS and CDR2 YDEGEE. Trimming stripped 0 bases from V and 8 bases from J, with 8 bases between. The length of the CDR3 is 13 residues. The CDR3 spells CASSLAGTEKLFF. CDR3 coding DNA: TGTGCCAGCAGCTTGGCAGGGACAGAAAAACTGTTTTTT.

This clonotype showed up many times. The chain employs TRBV29-1 and TRBJ1-5; D call uncertain. This CDR3 is built from 13 residues. In germline, CDR1 is SQVTM, CDR2 ANQGSEA. V was clipped by 5 bases and J by 0 bases, with 8 bases between them. CDR3 residues: CSVQTDSNQPQHF. The CDR3 DNA reads as TGCAGCGTTCAAACGGATAGCAATCAGCCCCAGCATTTT. The complete variable domain, with remaining parts taken from reference TRBV29-1 and TRBJ1-5, reads SAVISQKPSRDICQRGTSLTIQCQVDSQVTMMFWYRQQPGQSLTLIATANQGSEATYESGFVIDKFPISRPNLTFSTLTVSNMSPEDSSIYLCSVQTDSNQPQHFGDGTRLSIL.

V usage is TRBV7-9 and J usage is TRBJ2-7, with D possibly being TRBD1 or TRBD2 (6 bases each). The V end was cut by 8 bases, the J end by 3 bases, with 14 bases between. Germline V gene data show CDR1 as SEHNR and CDR2 as FQNEAQ (reference sequence). The CDR3 spans 13 residues. The CDR3 loop reads CASGSRGDYEQYF. DNA of the CDR3: TGTGCCAGCGGCTCAAGGGGGGACTACGAGCAGTACTTC.

This clonotype was seen a handful of times. As DNA, the CDR3 is TGTGCCAGCAGCTGGGACAGGGCCGATCCTAGCACAGATACGCAGTATTTT. The encoded protein is CASSWDRADPSTDTQYF. The V and J genes are TRBV7-9 and TRBJ2-3, with TRBD1 matching over 9 bases. There are 17 residues in the CDR3. V lost 4 bases and J lost 0; bases outside the gene matches: 8. Looked up from germline, CDR1 is SEHNR and CDR2 is FQNEAQ (reference sequence).

This clonotype was seen many times. At one end, the junction sequence differs from germline, possibly due to a read error. The rearrangement joins TRBV10-3 to TRBJ2-6; 8 bases match TRBD1. The length of the CDR3 is 18 residues. Germline V gene sequence: CDR1 ENHRY, CDR2 SYGVKD. CDR3: CAISELDRGSSGANVLTF. CDR3 sequence (DNA): TGTGCCATCAGCGAGTTAGACAGGGGAAGCTCTGGGGCCAACGTCCTGACTTTC.

This chain links TRBV13 with TRBJ2-7; 8 bases agree with TRBD2. The end of the DNA fits TRBJ2-1 better, so the J call may be wrong. This CDR3 comprises 15 residues. CDR1 and CDR2 (germline): PRHDT, FYEKMQ (reference sequence). This CDR3 is CASSFRLAGLNEQFF. In DNA form, the CDR3 reads TGTGCCAGCAGCTTTAGGCTAGCGGGTTTAAATGAGCAGTTCTTC.

V usage is TRBV7-8 and J usage is TRBJ2-6; 12 nucleotides match TRBD2. Looked up from germline, CDR1 is SGHVS and CDR2 is FQNEAQ. V gave up 5 bases and J gave up 11 bases; unmatched junction bases: 16. The CDR3 loop spans 18 amino acids. CDR3 nucleotides: TGTGCCAGCAGCCCCGCGGCGGTCCTAGCGGGGGGGGAATACGTCCTGACTTTC. This codes for CASSPAAVLAGGEYVLTF.

The chain couples TRBV19 to TRBJ2-7; maybe TRBD1 (6 bases). The closer fit of TRBJ2-1 to the DNA end suggests the J call may be wrong. Germline V gene data show CDR1 as LNHDA and CDR2 as SQIVND (reference sequence). The CDR3 covers 16 residues. CDR3 sequence reads: CASSIRTARAYNEQFF. The CDR3 nucleotides read TGTGCCAGTAGTATTCGGACAGCGAGGGCCTACAATGAGCAGTTCTTC.

In this sample, this clonotype turned up once. The chain carries TRBV6-6 and TRBJ2-1, with a possible D match to TRBD1 (6 bases). Germline CDR1 is MNHNY and CDR2 is SVGAGI (reference sequence). CDR3 size: 13 residues. Trimming left V 8 bases short and J 0 bases short, with 8 bases between. The CDR3 here is CASQDSSYNEQFF. CDR3 nucleotides: TGTGCCAGCCAGGACAGCTCCTACAATGAGCAGTTCTTC.

In this sample, this clonotype turned up a few times. The J gene is TRBJ1-3, the V gene TRBV5-6, with D possibly TRBD1 on 5 matching bases. CDR1 and CDR2 from the germline V gene are SGHDT and YYEEEE. V lost 1 base and J lost 0, with 17 bases in between. This CDR3 is 18 amino acids long. CDR3 protein: CASSLNMRTRVSGNTIYF. The DNA for the CDR3 is TGTGCCAGCAGCTTGAATATGAGGACACGGGTCTCTGGAAACACCATATATTTT. The full variable domain, with the rest looked up from reference TRBV5-6 and TRBJ1-3, is DAGVTQSPTHLIKTRGQQVTLRCSPKSGHDTVSWYQQALGQGPQFIFQYYEEEERQRGNFPDRFSGHQFPNYSSELNVNALLLGDSALYLCASSLNMRTRVSGNTIYFGEGSWLTVV.

Concerning this clonotype itself: A junction boundary mismatches the germline segment, possibly from a read error. The V call is TRBV11-2, the J call TRBJ2-6; no firm D call. The V gene's germline CDR1 is SGHAT and CDR2 FQNNGV. The CDR3 length is 13 residues. The CDR3, as DNA: TGTGCCAGCGGCTTTGGTGGGGCCAACGTCCTGACTTTC. It translates to CASGFGGANVLTF.

The chain links TRBV20-1 to TRBJ2-5; D might be TRBD2 (6 bases). Trimming cost V 6 bases and J 3 bases, with 17 bases left between them. The CDR3 loop spans 14 amino acids. The germline V gene has CDR1 DFQATT and CDR2 SNEGSKA (reference sequence). CDR3 loop: CSAPSGFGKETQYF. The DNA of the CDR3 is TGCAGTGCCCCGAGCGGGTTCGGAAAAGAGACCCAGTACTTC.